Listed here are 17 T cell receptor beta chains from one sample, sequenced in a study of blood T cell repertoires in COVID-19. This table comes from immunoSEQ multiplex PCR, and its TCRdb copy is limited to in-frame clones, with some not included. The table records hundreds of thousands of clones, roughly 76% of them present only once. The sequencing sample was made of peripheral blood. These receptors came from a woman older than 75 with COVID-19, enrolled during active disease.

The J gene is TRBJ1-2, the V gene TRBV5-1, with a tentative D call TRBD1 (5 bases). The CDR3 loop spans 15 amino acids. The V and J ends lost 0 bases and 0 bases respectively, with 9 bases between them. CDR1 is SGHRS, CDR2 YFSETQ, per germline. The CDR3 here is CASSLGDFANYGYTF. The CDR3 DNA reads TGCGCCAGCAGCTTGGGGGACTTCGCTAACTATGGCTACACCTTC.

The CDR3 nucleotides read TGTGCCAGTCGTCCCGGGTCAGTCGAGGAGACCCAGTACTTC. It codes for CASRPGSVEETQYF. The chain couples TRBV19 to TRBJ2-5; no definite D call. Trimming stripped 8 bases from V and 5 bases from J, with 18 bases between. Germline CDR1 is LNHDA and CDR2 is SQIVND (reference sequence). The CDR3 is 14 residues long.

The chain combines TRBV6-2 or TRBV6-3 with TRBJ1-2; no clear D. This CDR3 has 13 amino acids. Trimming removed 6 bases from V and 2 bases from J, with 10 bases in between. CDR1 is MNHEY, CDR2 SVGEGT, per germline. The CDR3 sequence is CASSPTRNYGYTF. CDR3 in DNA: TGTGCCAGCAGCCCGACTAGGAACTATGGCTACACCTTC.

This chain's CDR3 is CASSLGTGELFF. The CDR3 bases are TGTGCCAGCAGCCTAGGCACCGGGGAGCTGTTTTTT. The V call is TRBV7-3, the J call TRBJ2-2; D gene uncertain. In germline, CDR1 is SGHTA, CDR2 FQGTGA. Trimming took 5 bases from V and 4 from J, leaving 5 bases between them. This CDR3 has 12 residues.

The chain uses TRBV7-2 and TRBJ2-7, with 7 positions matching TRBD2. This CDR3 is built from 15 residues. V lost 3 bases to trimming and J lost 5 bases; unmatched junction nucleotides: 10. The V gene's germline CDR1 is SGHTA and CDR2 FQGNSA. Written as DNA, the CDR3 is TGTGCCAGCAGCTTGCCGGGACTACCATTCCACGAGCAGTACTTC. As protein: CASSLPGLPFHEQYF.

For this clone: Relative to the germline gene, one junction end is altered; a read error may explain this. Written as DNA, the CDR3 is TGTGCCAGCATCTTGACAGGGGTGGATGGCTACACCTTC. It is translated as CASILTGVDGYTF. The chain links TRBV5-6 to TRBJ1-2; TRBD1 matches 8 bases. Germline CDR1 SGHDT, CDR2 YYEEEE. This CDR3 spans 13 amino acids.

The V call is TRBV24-1, the J call TRBJ2-1, with TRBD2 matching 8 bases. This CDR3 spans 16 amino acids. The germline V gene has CDR1 KGHDR and CDR2 SFDVKD. Trimming took 0 bases from V and 4 from J; bases not matched to a gene: 4. CDR3 nucleotides: TGTGCCACCAGTGATTTGCCTAGCGGGCCTTACAATGAGCAGTTCTTC. Translation: CATSDLPSGPYNEQFF.

V usage is TRBV6-5 and J usage is TRBJ1-5; possible D gene TRBD1, 5 bases. Trimming left V 6 bases short and J 3 bases short, with 12 bases between. Germline loops: CDR1 MNHEY, CDR2 SVGAGI. The CDR3 length is 14 residues. CDR3 sequence reads: CASSNGGSNQPQHF. The CDR3 DNA reads TGTGCCAGCAGCAACGGGGGGTCCAATCAGCCCCAGCATTTT.

The chain combines TRBV6-4 with TRBJ1-6; 8 bases agree with TRBD1. This CDR3 comprises 15 residues. V shed 3 bases, J shed 9 bases, and the junction held 7 bases outside the gene matches. Germline CDR1 MRHNA, CDR2 SNTAGT. As DNA, the CDR3 is TGTGCCAGCAGTGAATCCCGGACAGGGTCTTCACCCCTCCACTTT. It translates to CASSESRTGSSPLHF.

Comment on this clone: The sample has other DNA sequences that encode this CDR3 too. The chain employs TRBV19 and TRBJ1-4; D gene uncertain. CDR1 is LNHDA, CDR2 SQIVND, per germline (reference sequence). The V and J ends lost 3 bases and 0 bases respectively, with 8 bases between them. The CDR3 is 15 amino acids. The CDR3, as DNA: TGTGCCAGTAGTATTATCGGGGCAACTAATGAAAAACTGTTTTTT. Protein product: CASSIIGATNEKLFF.

The chain carries TRBV10-3 and TRBJ1-1, with TRBD1 matching 8 bases. This CDR3 region has 14 residues. V was pared by 6 bases and J by 0 bases, with 3 bases of the junction left unmatched. The germline V gene encodes CDR1 ENHRY and CDR2 SYGVKD. The CDR3 loop reads CAISPGQVNTEAFF. CDR3 in DNA: TGTGCCATCAGCCCGGGACAGGTGAACACTGAAGCTTTCTTT.

This clone has only one observation. J is TRBJ2-7 and V is TRBV12-5, with D possibly being TRBD2 (6 bases). This CDR3 contains 16 residues. CDR1 is LGHNT, CDR2 FRNRAP, per germline. The V and J ends lost 6 bases and 0 bases respectively, with 18 bases between them. DNA for the CDR3: TGTGCTAGTGGCAGGGAGTTGGCGGGGAGCTCCTACGAGCAGTACTTC. This translates into CASGRELAGSSYEQYF.

The sample holds one count of this clone. The genes are TRBV30 and TRBJ1-2, with D uncertain. The CDR3 is 13 amino acids. Trimming took off 0 bases at V and 2 bases at J, with 7 bases between the two ends. From germline, CDR1 is GTSNPN and CDR2 SVGIG (reference sequence). CDR3 region: CAWSVQENYGYTF. The DNA for the CDR3 is TGTGCCTGGAGTGTACAAGAAAACTATGGCTACACCTTC.

In the case of this clone: This sample includes further DNA sequences coding for the same CDR3. The chain employs TRBV7-2 and TRBJ1-5; D possibly corresponds to TRBD1 (5 bases). Trimming left V 1 base short and J 2 bases short, with 6 bases between. CDR1 and CDR2 (germline): SGHTA, FQGNSA. This CDR3 is built from 14 residues. In DNA form, the CDR3 reads TGTGCCAGCAGCTTAGGCAGGGGCAATCAGCCCCAGCATTTT. This encodes CASSLGRGNQPQHF.

V and J are TRBV6-2 or TRBV6-3 and TRBJ2-5, with D uncertain. V was cut by 0 bases and J by 1 base, with 12 bases left in between. The CDR3 extends over 16 amino acids. Germline CDR1 reads MNHEY; CDR2 reads SVGEGT. Written as DNA, the CDR3 is TGTGCCAGCAGTTACTCAGTAGAACCATCCCAAGAGACCCAGTACTTC. Its protein is CASSYSVEPSQETQYF.

A few counts support this clone. The chain is built from TRBV2 and TRBJ1-3; D uncertain. V was pared by 8 bases and J by 0 bases, with 14 bases between. Germline lookup yields CDR1 SNHLY and CDR2 FYNNEI. The CDR3 runs 15 residues. In DNA, the CDR3 is TGTGCCAGCGCTAGGACGGGAGTCTCTGGAAACACCATATATTTT. It specifies CASARTGVSGNTIYF. Combining the CDR3 with reference TRBV2 and TRBJ1-3 gives the whole variable domain EPEVTQTPSHQVTQMGQEVILRCVPISNHLYFYWYRQILGQKVEFLVSFYNNEISEKSEIFDDQFSVERPDGSNFTLKIRSTKLEDSAMYFCASARTGVSGNTIYFGEGSWLTVV.

J is TRBJ1-2 and V is TRBV6-6, with unresolved D. V was clipped by 5 bases and J by 2 bases, with 12 bases between them. The germline V gene encodes CDR1 MNHNY and CDR2 SVGAGI (reference sequence). CDR3 length equals 14 residues. The CDR3 DNA reads as TGTGCCAGCAGTCCGGGTCCGCCCAACTATGGCTACACCTTC. This sequence encodes CASSPGPPNYGYTF.